Listed below are T cell receptor beta chains from one sample, sequenced in a study of spatial heterogeneity in lung cancer. In TCRdb, the 5' RACE reads were re-called with MiXCR into one record per CDR3 protein. In the table there are 50,000 or so distinct CDR3 sequences, about 7.4% of which are singletons. The input for sequencing was PBMCs, taken at surgery. The receptor source for this set is a female donor with early-stage non-small cell lung cancer. The CDR3 runs from the conserved cysteine through the conserved F or W. The order of the fields is D gene, clone size, V gene, CDR3 protein. A D gene is named only where the DNA matches it firmly. The size field is filled for only some rows; it gives once, few, many or a size class.

- many TRBV5-4 CASSLAGTQETQYF
- few TRBV20-1 CSARDLAAPTSTDTQYF
- many TRBV7-9 CASSLGQYNEQFF
- medium-sized TRBV30 CAWSGQGNTEAFF
TRBD1 few TRBV12-3/TRBV12-4 CASRRQGTNTEAFF
- many TRBV14 CASSQDASVGSQETQYF
- few TRBV30 CAWGGINPAVDTQYF
TRBD1 - TRBV4-3 CASSGDRNSPLHF
TRBD2 few TRBV2 CASSDRTSGGANTQYF
- many TRBV5-4 CASRRDWNTEAFF
- few TRBV29-1 CSVEGANADTQYF
- few TRBV28 CASLDGGSMFEKLFF
TRBD2 - TRBV4-2 CASSQGGGGARETQYF
TRBD1 - TRBV19 CASGDRVIQYF
- - TRBV28 CASSPGRRTASYEQYF
TRBD2 many TRBV7-3 CASSLFSGGANTGELFF
TRBD1 many TRBV4-1 CASSPPPGQLRGYNEQFF
- many TRBV7-9 CASSLAQSSPTQYF
- - TRBV12-3/TRBV12-4 CASSLALAGRGETQYF
- many TRBV7-2 CASSAALSDYEQYF
- - TRBV7-9 CASSYSGPLGDTEAFF